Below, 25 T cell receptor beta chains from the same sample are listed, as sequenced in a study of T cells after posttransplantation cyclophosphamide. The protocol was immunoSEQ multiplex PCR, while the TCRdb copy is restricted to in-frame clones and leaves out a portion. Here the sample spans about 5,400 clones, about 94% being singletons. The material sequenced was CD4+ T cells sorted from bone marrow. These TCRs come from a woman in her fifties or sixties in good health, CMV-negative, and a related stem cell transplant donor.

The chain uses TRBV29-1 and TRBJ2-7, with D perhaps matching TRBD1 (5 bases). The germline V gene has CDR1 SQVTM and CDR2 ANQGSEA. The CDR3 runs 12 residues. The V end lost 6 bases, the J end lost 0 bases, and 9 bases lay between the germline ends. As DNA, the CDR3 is TGCAGCGTGGGGCAGGCCTCCTACGAGCAGTACTTC. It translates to CSVGQASYEQYF.

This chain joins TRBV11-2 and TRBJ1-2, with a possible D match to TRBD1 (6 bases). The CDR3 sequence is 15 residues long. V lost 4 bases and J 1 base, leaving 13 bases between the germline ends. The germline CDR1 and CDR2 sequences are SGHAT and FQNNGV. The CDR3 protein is CASSYQGGSNYGYTF. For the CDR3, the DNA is TGTGCCAGCAGCTACCAAGGGGGAAGTAACTATGGCTACACCTTC.

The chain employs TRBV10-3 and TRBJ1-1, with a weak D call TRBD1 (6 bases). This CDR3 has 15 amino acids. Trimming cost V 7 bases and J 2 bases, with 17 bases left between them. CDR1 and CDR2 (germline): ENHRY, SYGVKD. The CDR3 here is CAIKGGWGGNTEAFF. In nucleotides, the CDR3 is TGTGCCATCAAGGGGGGATGGGGGGGAAACACTGAAGCTTTCTTT.

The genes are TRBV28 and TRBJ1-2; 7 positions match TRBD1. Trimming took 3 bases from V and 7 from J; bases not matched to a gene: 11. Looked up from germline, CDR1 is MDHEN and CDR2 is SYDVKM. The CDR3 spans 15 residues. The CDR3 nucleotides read TGTGCCAGCAGTTTTACCTCCGACAGGGTGCGTGGCTACACCTTC. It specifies CASSFTSDRVRGYTF.

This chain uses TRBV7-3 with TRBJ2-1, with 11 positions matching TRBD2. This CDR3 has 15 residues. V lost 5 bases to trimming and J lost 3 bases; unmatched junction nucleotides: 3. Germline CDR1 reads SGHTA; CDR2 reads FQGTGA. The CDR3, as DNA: TGTGCCAGCAGCCCGGGACTAGCGGACTACAATGAGCAGTTCTTC. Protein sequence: CASSPGLADYNEQFF. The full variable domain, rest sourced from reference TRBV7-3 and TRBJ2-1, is GAGVSQTPSNKVTEKGKYVELRCDPISGHTALYWYRQSLGQGPEFLIYFQGTGAADDSGLPNDRFFAVRPEGSVSTLKIQRTERGDSAVYLCASSPGLADYNEQFFGPGTRLTVL.

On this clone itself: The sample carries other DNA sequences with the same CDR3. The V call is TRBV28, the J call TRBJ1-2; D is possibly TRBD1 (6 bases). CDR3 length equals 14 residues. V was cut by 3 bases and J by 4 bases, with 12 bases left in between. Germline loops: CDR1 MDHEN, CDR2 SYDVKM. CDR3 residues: CASSFPDRFYGYTF. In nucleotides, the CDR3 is TGTGCCAGCAGTTTCCCCGACAGGTTCTATGGCTACACCTTC.

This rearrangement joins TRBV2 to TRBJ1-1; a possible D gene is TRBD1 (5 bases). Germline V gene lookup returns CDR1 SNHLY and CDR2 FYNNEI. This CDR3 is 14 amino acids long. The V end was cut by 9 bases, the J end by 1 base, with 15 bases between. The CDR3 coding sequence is TGTGCCAGAAAAACACAGGCATCGAACACTGAAGCTTTCTTT. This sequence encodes CARKTQASNTEAFF.

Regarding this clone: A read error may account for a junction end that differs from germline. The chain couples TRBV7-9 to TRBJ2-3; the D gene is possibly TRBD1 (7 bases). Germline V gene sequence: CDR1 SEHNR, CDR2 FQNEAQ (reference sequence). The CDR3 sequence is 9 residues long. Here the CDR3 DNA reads TGTGCCAGCAGCCAGGGGGGTGATTTT. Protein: CASSQGGDF.

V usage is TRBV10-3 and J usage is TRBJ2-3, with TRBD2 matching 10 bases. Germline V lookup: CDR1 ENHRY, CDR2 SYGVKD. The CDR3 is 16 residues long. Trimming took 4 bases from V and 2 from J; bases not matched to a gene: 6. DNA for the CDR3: TGTGCCATCAGTGGGCTAGCGGGGGCGTCCACAGATACGCAGTATTTT. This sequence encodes CAISGLAGASTDTQYF.

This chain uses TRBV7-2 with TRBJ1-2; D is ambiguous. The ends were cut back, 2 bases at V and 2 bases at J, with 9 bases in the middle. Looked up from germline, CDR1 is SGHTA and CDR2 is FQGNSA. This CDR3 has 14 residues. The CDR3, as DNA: TGTGCCAGCAGCTTAATTTTCAAAAACTATGGCTACACCTTC. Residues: CASSLIFKNYGYTF.

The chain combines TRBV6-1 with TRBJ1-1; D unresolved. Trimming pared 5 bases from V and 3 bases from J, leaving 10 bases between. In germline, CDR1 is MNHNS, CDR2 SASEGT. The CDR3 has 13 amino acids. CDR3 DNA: TGTGCCAGCAGTTTCTCCGGGGACACTGAAGCTTTCTTT. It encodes CASSFSGDTEAFF.

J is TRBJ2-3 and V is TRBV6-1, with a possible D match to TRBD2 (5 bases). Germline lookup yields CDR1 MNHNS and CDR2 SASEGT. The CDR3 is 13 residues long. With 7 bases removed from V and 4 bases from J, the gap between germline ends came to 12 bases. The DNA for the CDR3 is TGTGCCAGCACTCGGTGGAGGCCAGATACGCAGTATTTT. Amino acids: CASTRWRPDTQYF.

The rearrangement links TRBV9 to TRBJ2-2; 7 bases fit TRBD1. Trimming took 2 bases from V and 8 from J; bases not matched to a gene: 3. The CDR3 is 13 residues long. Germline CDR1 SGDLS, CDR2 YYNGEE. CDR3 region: CASSVDRVGELFF. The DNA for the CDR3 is TGTGCCAGCAGCGTCGACAGGGTTGGGGAGCTGTTTTTT.

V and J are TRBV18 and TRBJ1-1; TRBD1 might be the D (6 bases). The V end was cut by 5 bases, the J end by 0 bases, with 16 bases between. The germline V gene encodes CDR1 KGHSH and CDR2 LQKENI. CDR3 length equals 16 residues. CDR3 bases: TGTGCCAGCTCAAGGGGGGGGAGGACCCTGAACACTGAAGCTTTCTTT. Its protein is CASSRGGRTLNTEAFF.

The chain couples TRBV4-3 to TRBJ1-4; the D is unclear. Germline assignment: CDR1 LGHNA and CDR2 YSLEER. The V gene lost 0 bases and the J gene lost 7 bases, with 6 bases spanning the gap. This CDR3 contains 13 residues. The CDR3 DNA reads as TGCGCCAGCAGCCAAGATAGTGGTGAAAAACTGTTTTTT. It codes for CASSQDSGEKLFF.

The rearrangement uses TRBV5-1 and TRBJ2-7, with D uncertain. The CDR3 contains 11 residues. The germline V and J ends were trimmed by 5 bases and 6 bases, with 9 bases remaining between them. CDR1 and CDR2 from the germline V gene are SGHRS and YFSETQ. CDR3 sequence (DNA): TGCGCCAGCAGACTCGCTTCCGAGCAGTACTTC. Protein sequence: CASRLASEQYF.

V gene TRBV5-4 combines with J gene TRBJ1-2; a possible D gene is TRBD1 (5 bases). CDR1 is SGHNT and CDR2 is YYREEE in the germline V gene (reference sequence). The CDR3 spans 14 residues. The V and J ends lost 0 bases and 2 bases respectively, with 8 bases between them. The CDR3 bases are TGTGCCAGCAGCTTGGATCGGGGGAACTATGGCTACACCTTC. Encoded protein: CASSLDRGNYGYTF.

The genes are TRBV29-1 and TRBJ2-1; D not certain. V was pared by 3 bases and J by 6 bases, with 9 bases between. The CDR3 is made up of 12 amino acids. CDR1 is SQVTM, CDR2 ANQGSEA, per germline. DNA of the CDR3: TGCAGCGTTGACGGTAGCCTCAATGAGCAGTTCTTC. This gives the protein CSVDGSLNEQFF.

CDR3 nucleotide sequence: TGCGCCAGCAGCAAACGGACTAGCGGGTACAATGAGCAGTTCTTC. Protein sequence: CASSKRTSGYNEQFF. The chain has TRBV5-1 and TRBJ2-1; TRBD2 matches at 11 bases. CDR3 length equals 15 residues. Unmatched junction bases numbered 4, after V lost 4 bases and J lost 4 bases. Germline CDR1 SGHRS, CDR2 YFSETQ.

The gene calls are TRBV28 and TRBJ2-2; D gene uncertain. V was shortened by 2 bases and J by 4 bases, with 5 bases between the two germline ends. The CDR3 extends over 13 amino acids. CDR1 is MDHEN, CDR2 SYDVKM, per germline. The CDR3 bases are TGTGCCAGCAGTTTAACAGTCACCGGGGAGCTGTTTTTT. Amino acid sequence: CASSLTVTGELFF.

The CDR3 here is CASSYSSGGFQPQHF. The CDR3 DNA is TGTGCCAGCAGTTACTCTTCAGGGGGCTTTCAGCCCCAGCATTTT. The rearrangement uses TRBV6-6 and TRBJ1-5; 8 nucleotides line up with TRBD1. The germline CDR1 and CDR2 sequences are MNHNY and SVGAGI (reference sequence). The V segment lost 0 bases and the J segment 6 bases; nucleotides outside the gene matches: 4. This CDR3 contains 15 residues.

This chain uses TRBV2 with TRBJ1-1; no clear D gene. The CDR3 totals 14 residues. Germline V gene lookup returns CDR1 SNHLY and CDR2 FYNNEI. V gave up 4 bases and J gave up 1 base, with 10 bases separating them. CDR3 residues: CASSVGSRNTEAFF. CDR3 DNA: TGTGCCAGCAGTGTGGGCAGCCGGAACACTGAAGCTTTCTTT.

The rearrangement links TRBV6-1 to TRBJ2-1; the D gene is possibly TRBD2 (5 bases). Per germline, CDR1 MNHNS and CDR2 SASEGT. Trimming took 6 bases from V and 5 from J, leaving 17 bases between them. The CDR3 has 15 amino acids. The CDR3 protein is CASSQFLGLNNEQFF. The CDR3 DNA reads TGTGCCAGCAGCCAATTCCTTGGACTGAACAATGAGCAGTTCTTC.

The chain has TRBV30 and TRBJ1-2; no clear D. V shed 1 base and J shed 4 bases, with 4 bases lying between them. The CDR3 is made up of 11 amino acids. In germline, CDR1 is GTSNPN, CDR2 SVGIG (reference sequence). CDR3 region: CAWSDSYGYTF. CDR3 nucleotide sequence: TGTGCCTGGAGTGACAGCTATGGCTACACCTTC.

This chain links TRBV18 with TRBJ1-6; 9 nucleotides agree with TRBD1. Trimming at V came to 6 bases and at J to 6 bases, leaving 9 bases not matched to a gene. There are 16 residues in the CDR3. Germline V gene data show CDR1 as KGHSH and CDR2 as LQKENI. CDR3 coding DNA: TGTGCCAGCTCTCAACTTCCGGGACAGGGTAATTCACCCCTCCACTTT. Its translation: CASSQLPGQGNSPLHF.